This T cell receptor (beta chain) originates from a study of monozygotic twins with inflammatory bowel disease. Findings and caveats of the study: Inverse Simpson values showed less TCRbeta diversity in IBD patients than in their healthy co-twins.

As to this clonotype: As yet, its antigen is unknown.

This CDR3 contains 14 residues. Using the 5' RACE reads, TCRdb records one entry per CDR3 protein without DNA. Its listing shows 330,000 or so distinct CDR3 sequences. This TCR derives from a human donor with ulcerative colitis or Crohn's disease, or a healthy co-twin of an affected twin (not recorded which). Input material: blood. This chain joins TRBV12-3 or TRBV12-4 and TRBJ2-2. The CDR3 region is CASSFRGITGELFF.